Given below is one T cell receptor beta chain in context. Its antigen remains unidentified. Full-length variable regions came from constant-region reverse primers plus semi-nested Nested Universal Primer A PCR. TCRdb independently ran MiXCR on the 5' RACE reads; one entry per CDR3 protein. Found here are 50,000 to 65,000 distinct CDR3 sequences, around 21% of them singletons; the top ten hold under 3.5%. Tregs were sorted as CD4+CD25+CD127-/low cells. This CDR3 spans 14 amino acids. V lost 6 bases to trimming and J lost 9 bases, with 19 bases between them. Germline loops: CDR1 MNHEY, CDR2 SVGEGT. Study findings and constraints: Tumor memory CD4+ T cell TCR gene usage was found to cluster with blood and lymph node memory CD4+ cells and with lymph node naive CD4+ cells. The larger-cohort validation was restricted to a single TCR beta V-J rearrangement rather than whole repertoires. Greatest tumor Treg TCR overlap was with tumor naive CD4+ cells.

The sequenced sample was tumor-infiltrating Tregs sorted from the breast tumor. The J gene is TRBJ2-3, the V gene TRBV6-2 or TRBV6-3, with TRBD1 as a possible D gene (6 bases). The TCR sequence derives from a female donor with breast cancer. The CDR3 sequence is CASSPRGTSGTQYF. The CDR3, as DNA: TGTGCCAGCAGCCCTAGGGGGACAAGCGGCACGCAGTATTTT.